This T cell receptor (beta chain) emerged from a study of OX40 agonist ivuxolimab in advanced cancers. The overall study: Patients enrolled in dose escalation were diagnosed with hepatocellular carcinoma, melanoma, renal cell or head and neck cancer. Study-wide results and limits: On average, CD8+ T cells showed a greater number of expanded clones than CD4+. Low levels of normalized T-cell clonal expansion also appeared in some nonresponders.

TCRdb keeps only in-frame clones here, not all; method: immunoSEQ multiplex PCR. Of more than 35,000 clones listed, roughly four fifths are singletons. As concerns this clone: Its specificity is unknown.

This TCR was recovered from an adult with an advanced solid tumor such as melanoma, head and neck, liver or kidney cancer. This specimen consisted of CD4+ or CD8+ T cells sorted from blood, obtained in a trial of the OX40 agonist ivuxolimab.

CDR3 residues: CSVGLPGFEQYF. CDR3 sequence (DNA): TGCAGCGTTGGTCTCCCAGGGTTCGAGCAGTACTTC. The rearrangement links TRBV29-1 to TRBJ2-7, with D perhaps matching TRBD1 (5 bases). The ends were cut back, 4 bases at V and 6 bases at J, with 13 bases in the middle. The germline V gene has CDR1 SQVTM and CDR2 ANQGSEA. The CDR3 is 12 amino acids.